One T cell receptor beta chain is described in this entry. Only in-frame clones appear in the TCRdb table, and some are missing; sequencing was by immunoSEQ multiplex PCR. The table lists tens of thousands of clones, around nine tenths of them singletons. The source of the sample is a study of control samples from healthy donors and cancer patients. The CDR3 runs to 17 residues. CDR1 and CDR2 (germline): SGDLS, YYNGEE. The V and J ends lost 4 bases and 4 bases, in that order; junction bases with no gene match: 13. The sequencing sample was made of PBMCs. J is TRBJ2-1 and V is TRBV9; 8 bases are a match to TRBD2. The source of this sequence is an older woman with head and neck cancer. The CDR3 loop is CASSHSREGVIYNEQFF. For the CDR3, the DNA is TGTGCCAGCAGCCACTCTCGGGAGGGAGTGATATACAATGAGCAGTTCTTC. The entire variable domain, with the rest obtained from reference TRBV9 and TRBJ2-1, is as follows: DSGVTQTPKHLITATGQRVTLRCSPRSGDLSVYWYQQSLDQGLQFLIQYYNGEERAKGNILERFSAQQFPDLHSELNLSSLELGDSALYFCASSHSREGVIYNEQFFGPGTRLTVL.